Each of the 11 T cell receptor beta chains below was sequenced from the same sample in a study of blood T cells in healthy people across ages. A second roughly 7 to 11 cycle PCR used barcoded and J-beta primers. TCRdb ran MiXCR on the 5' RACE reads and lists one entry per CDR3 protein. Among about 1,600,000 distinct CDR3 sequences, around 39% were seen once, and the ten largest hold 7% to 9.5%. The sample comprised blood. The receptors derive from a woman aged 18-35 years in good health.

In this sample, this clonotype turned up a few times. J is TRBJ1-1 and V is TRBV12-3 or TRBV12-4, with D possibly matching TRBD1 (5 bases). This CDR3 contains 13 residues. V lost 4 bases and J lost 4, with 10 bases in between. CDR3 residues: CASSSPGTTEAFF. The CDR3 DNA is TGTGCCAGCAGTTCCCCCGGGACCACTGAAGCTTTCTTT.

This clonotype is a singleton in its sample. CDR3 sequence reads: CSALGLTRNEQFF. As DNA, the CDR3 is TGCAGTGCCCTCGGACTAACGAGGAATGAGCAGTTCTTC. The chain couples TRBV20-1 to TRBJ2-1, with a weak D call TRBD2 (6 bases). Per germline, CDR1 DFQATT and CDR2 SNEGSKA (reference sequence). V gave up 6 bases and J gave up 7 bases, with 16 bases separating them. This CDR3 is 13 amino acids long.

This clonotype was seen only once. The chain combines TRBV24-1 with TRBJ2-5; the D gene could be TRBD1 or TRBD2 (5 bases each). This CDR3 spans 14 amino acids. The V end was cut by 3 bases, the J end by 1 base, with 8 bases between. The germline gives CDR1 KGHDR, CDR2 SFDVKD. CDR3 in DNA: TGTGCCACCAGTGATGGGGACGGCCAAGAGACCCAGTACTTC. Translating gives CATSDGDGQETQYF.

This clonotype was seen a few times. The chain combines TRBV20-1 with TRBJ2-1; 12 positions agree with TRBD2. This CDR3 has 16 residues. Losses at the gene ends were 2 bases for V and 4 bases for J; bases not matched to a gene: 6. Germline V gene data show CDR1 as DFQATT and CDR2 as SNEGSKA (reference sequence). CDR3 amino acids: CSARLLAGGGYNEQFF. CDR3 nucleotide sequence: TGCAGTGCTAGATTACTAGCGGGGGGCGGGTACAATGAGCAGTTCTTC.

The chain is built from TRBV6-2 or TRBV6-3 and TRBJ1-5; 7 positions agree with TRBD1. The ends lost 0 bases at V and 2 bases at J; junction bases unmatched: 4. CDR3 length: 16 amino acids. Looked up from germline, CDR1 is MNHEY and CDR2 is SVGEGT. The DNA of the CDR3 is TGTGCCAGCAGTTACTCAGACAGGGCTGGCAATCAGCCCCAGCATTTT. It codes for CASSYSDRAGNQPQHF.

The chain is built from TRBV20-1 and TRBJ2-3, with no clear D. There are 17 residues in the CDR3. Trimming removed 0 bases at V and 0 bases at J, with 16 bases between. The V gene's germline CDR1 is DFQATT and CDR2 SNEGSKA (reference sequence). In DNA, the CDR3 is TGCAGTGCTAGAGATTTTGCGAGAAAAACTAGCACAGATACGCAGTATTTT. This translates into CSARDFARKTSTDTQYF.

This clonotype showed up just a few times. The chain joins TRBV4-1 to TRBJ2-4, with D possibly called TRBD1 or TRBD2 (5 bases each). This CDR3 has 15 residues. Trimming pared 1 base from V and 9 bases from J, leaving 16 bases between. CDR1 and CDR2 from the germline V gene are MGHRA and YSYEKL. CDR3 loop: CASSQARGTGGIQYF. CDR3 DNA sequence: TGCGCCAGCAGCCAAGCTCGGGGAACAGGCGGCATTCAGTACTTC.

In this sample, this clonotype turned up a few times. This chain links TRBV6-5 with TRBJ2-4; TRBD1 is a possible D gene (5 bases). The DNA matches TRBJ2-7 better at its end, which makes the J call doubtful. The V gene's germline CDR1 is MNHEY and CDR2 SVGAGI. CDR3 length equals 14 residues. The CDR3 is CASSPPGRRNEQYF. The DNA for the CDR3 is TGTGCCAGCAGTCCCCCAGGGCGCAGGAACGAGCAGTACTTC.

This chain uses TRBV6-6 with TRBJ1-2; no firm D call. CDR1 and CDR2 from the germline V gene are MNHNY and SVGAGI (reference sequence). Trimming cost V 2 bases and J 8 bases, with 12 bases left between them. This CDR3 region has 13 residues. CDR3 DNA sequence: TGTGCCAGCAGTTACGGCTCCCCGGCAGGCTACACCTTC. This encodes CASSYGSPAGYTF.

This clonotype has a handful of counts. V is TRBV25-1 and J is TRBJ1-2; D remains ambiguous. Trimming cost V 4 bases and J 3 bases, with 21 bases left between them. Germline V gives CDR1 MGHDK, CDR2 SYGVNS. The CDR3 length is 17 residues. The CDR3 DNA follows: TGTGCCAGCAGTGGCCTCCACGGGCGGATCGGGGACTATGGCTACACCTTC. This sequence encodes CASSGLHGRIGDYGYTF.

CDR3 sequence (DNA): TGTGCCAGCAGTCCTATTATATGGCGGGGCGGGCTTAAAGAGACCCAGTACTTC. It encodes CASSPIIWRGGLKETQYF. The chain carries TRBV7-2 and TRBJ2-5; maybe TRBD2 (6 bases). Trimming took off 6 bases at V and 3 bases at J, with 26 bases between the two ends. The CDR3 has 18 residues. Germline loops: CDR1 SGHTA, CDR2 FQGNSA.